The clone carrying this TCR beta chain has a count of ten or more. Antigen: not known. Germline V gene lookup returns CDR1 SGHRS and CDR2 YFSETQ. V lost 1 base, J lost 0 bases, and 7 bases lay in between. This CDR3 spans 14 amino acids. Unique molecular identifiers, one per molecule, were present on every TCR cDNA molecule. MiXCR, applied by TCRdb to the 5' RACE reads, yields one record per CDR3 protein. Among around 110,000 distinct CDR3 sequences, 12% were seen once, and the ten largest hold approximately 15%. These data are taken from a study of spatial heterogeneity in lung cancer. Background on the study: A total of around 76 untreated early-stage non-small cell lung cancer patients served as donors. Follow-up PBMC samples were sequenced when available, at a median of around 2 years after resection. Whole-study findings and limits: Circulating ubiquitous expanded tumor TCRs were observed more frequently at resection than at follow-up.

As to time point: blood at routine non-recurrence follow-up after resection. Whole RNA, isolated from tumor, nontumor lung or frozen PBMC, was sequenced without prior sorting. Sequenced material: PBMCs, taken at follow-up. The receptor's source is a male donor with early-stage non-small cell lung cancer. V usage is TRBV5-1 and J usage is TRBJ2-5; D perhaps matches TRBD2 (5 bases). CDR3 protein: CASSLFGNQETQYF. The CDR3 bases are TGCGCCAGCAGCTTGTTCGGGAACCAAGAGACCCAGTACTTC. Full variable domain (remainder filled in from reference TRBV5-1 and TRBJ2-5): KAGVTQTPRYLIKTRGQQVTLSCSPISGHRSVSWYQQTPGQGLQFLFEYFSETQRNKGNFPGRFSGRQFSNSRSEMNVSTLELGDSALYLCASSLFGNQETQYFGPGTRLLVL.